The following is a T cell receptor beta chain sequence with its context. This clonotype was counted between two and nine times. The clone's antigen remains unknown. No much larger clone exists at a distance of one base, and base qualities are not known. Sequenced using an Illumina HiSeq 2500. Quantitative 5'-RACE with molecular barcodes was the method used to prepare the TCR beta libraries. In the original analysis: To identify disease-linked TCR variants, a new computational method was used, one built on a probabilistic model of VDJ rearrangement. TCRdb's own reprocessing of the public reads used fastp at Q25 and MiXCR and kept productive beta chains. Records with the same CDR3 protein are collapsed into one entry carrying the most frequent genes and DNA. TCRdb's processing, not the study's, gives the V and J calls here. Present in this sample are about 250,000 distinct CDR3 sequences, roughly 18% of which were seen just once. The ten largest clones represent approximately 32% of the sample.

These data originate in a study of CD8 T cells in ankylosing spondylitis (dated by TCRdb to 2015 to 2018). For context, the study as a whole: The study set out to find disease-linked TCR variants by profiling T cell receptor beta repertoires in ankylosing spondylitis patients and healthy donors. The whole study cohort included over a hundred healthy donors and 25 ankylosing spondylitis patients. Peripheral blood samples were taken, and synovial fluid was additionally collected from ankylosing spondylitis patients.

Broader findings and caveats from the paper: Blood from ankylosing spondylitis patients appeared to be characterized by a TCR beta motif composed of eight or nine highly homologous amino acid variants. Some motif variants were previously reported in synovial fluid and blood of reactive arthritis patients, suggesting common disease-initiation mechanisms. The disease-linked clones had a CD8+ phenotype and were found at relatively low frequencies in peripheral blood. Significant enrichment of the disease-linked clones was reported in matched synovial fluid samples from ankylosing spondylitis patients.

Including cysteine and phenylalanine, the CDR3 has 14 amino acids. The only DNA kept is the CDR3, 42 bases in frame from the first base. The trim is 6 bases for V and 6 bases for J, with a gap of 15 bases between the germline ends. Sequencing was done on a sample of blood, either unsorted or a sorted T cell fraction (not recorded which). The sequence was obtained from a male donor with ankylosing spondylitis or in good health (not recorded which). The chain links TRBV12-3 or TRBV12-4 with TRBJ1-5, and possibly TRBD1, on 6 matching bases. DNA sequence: TGTGCCAGCAGAGTACAGGGAAACTCTCAGCCCCAGCATTTT. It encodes CASRVQGNSQPQHF.